The subject of this entry is one TCR beta chain. No antigen is known for it. No much larger clone is present one base from it, and per-base qualities are unavailable. This specimen belongs to a study of blood T cell repertoires in COVID-19 (dated by TCRdb to the early 2020s). Regarding the study in general: Samples covering the acute and convalescent phases of COVID-19 were provided by collaborators in the United States, Italy and Spain. The prospective study material was composed of cDNA or gDNA derived from T cells, B-cell-depleted T cells, or PBMCs. Deeply sampled blood TCRbeta repertoires from subjects exposed to, actively infected with, or recovered from COVID-19 were included in the dataset. The repertoires were released in a freely available public database intended as a resource for research on the immune response to SARS-CoV-2. The samples were drawn from two sources: the first 160 participants of the ongoing ImmuneRACE study, and 1,254 subjects contributed by 6 global collaborators. The sample metadata nearly always contained a de-identified subject ID, COVID-19 status, age in years and sex. Where HLA class I and class II types were available, the types were taken from metadata supplied by the sample provider, not from assay-based typing.

The paper's findings and limits, for the study overall: The quantity of clinical and demographic metadata differed by source and by participant and was supplied without curation.

At one collaborating source in Seattle, patients were enrolled during active infection and were followed longitudinally through the course of disease. Whole blood was collected in K2EDTA tubes by collaborating institutions according to the institutions' own protocols. For TCRbeta analysis, collaborators shipped samples as frozen whole blood, isolated PBMCs, or DNA extracted from either of those sample types. The CDR3 has 14 amino acids, counting the end cysteine and phenylalanine. Just the 42-base CDR3 DNA is kept, in frame starting at base 1. CDR1 and CDR2 (MGHDK, SYGVNS) derive from the germline V gene. Deletion took 6 bases off V and 7 bases off J, with a span of 15 bases between the germline ends. The immunoSEQ Assay, a bias-controlled multiplex PCR, was used to amplify TCRbeta CDR3 regions from genomic DNA. The published analysis was carried out like this. Nucleated cell counts per sample were estimated from amplification of reference gene primers within the assay. Sequence reads were collapsed and filtered to measure the absolute abundance of every unique TCRbeta CDR3 rearrangement. For each sample, productive Simpson clonality was calculated as the square root of Simpson's diversity index across productive rearrangements. Here the immuneACCESS table is served through TCRdb, limited to in-frame sequences with V and J called. Missing clones are a known gap in these copies; in checked studies unresolved V genes cover under half, and the rest lacks a known reason. D and trimming come from the DNA, and the V and J calls and clone size come from that table. The sample records 87,000 or so clones, approximately 85% of which are singletons. Clones ranked in the top ten supply around 2.9% of the sample.

What was sequenced was peripheral blood. The chain employs TRBV25-1 and TRBJ2-2, with TRBD2 tentatively as D gene (5 bases match). The receptor comes from an elderly woman with COVID-19, enrolled during active disease. The CDR3 region has the sequence CASSREGPYGELFF. The bases are TGTGCCAGCAGCCGAGAGGGTCCGTACGGGGAGCTGTTTTTT.